The entry below gives a single TCR beta chain sequence along with its context. Its matching antigen is unknown. TCRbeta library construction was performed incorporating unique molecular identifiers. MiXCR, run by TCRdb on the PCR reads, gives a single entry per CDR3 protein. Here the sample spans 780,000 or so distinct CDR3 sequences, roughly 15% being singletons. The data stem from a study of T-cell reconstitution after alpha-beta-depleted transplantation in children. The germline V gene encodes CDR1 GTSNPN and CDR2 SVGIG (reference sequence). Deletions cut 3 bases from V and 2 bases from J, with 11 bases between. This CDR3 is 13 amino acids long. Overall study findings and caveats: T-cell counts and diversity at one year following transplant were attributed mainly to newly produced T cells. Several hundred expanded graft clones reportedly gave rise to the alpha-beta T cells present about two months after transplant. There were some patients whose high TCRbeta diversity at day 60 came from surviving recipient T cells and thymic progenitors.

The sequencing here drew on PBMCs, mostly from graft donor cells, taken 360 days after TCRalphabeta/CD19-depleted stem cell transplant. The chain joins TRBV30 to TRBJ2-7; D is perhaps TRBD1 or TRBD2 (5 bases each). The sequence was obtained from a male patient between 5 and 17 years old who had a stem cell transplant for acute lymphoblastic leukemia, so the T cells may come from the graft donor. CDR3 region: CAWSRDGTYEQYF. The CDR3 nucleotides read TGTGCCTGGAGCCGGGACGGAACCTACGAGCAGTACTTC.